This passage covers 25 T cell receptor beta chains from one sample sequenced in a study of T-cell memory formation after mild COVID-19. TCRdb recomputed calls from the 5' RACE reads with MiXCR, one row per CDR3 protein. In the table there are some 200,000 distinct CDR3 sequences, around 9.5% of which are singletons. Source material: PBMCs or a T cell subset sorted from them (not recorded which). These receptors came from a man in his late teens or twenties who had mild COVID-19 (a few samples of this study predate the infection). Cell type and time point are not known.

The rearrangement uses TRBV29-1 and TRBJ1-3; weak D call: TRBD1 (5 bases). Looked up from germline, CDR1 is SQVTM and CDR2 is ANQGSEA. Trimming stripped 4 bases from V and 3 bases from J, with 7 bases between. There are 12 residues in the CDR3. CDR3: CSVVTGGNTIYF. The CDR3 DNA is TGCAGCGTTGTAACAGGTGGAAACACCATATATTTT.

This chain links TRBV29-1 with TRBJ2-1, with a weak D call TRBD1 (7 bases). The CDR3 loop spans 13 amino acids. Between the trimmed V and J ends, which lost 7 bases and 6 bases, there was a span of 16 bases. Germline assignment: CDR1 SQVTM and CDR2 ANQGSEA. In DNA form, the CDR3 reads TGCAGCGCCTCCAGGGGGGATATCAATGAGCAGTTCTTC. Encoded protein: CSASRGDINEQFF.

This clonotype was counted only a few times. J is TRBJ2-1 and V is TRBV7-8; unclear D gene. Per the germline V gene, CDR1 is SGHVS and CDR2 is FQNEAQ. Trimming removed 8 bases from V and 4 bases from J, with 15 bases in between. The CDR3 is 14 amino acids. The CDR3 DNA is TGTGCCAGCGCTTGGTCGAACGGTTACAATGAGCAGTTCTTC. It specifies CASAWSNGYNEQFF.

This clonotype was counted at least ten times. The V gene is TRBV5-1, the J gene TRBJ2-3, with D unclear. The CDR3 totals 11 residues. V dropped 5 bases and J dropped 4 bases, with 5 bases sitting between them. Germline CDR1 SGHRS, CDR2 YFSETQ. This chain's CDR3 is CASRGSDTQYF. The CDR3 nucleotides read TGCGCCAGCAGGGGCTCAGATACGCAGTATTTT.

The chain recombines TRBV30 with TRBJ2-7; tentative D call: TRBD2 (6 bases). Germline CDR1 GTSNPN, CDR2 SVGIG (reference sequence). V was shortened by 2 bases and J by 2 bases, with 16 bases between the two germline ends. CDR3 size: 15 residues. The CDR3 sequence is CAWSQRGLLAYEQYF. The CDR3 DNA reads TGTGCCTGGAGTCAAAGGGGACTGCTTGCCTACGAGCAGTACTTC. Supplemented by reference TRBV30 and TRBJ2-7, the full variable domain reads SQTIHQWPATLVQPVGSPLSLECTVEGTSNPNLYWYRQAAGRGLQLLFYSVGIGQISSEVPQNLSASRPQDRQFILSSKKLLLSDSGFYLCAWSQRGLLAYEQYFGPGTRLTVT.

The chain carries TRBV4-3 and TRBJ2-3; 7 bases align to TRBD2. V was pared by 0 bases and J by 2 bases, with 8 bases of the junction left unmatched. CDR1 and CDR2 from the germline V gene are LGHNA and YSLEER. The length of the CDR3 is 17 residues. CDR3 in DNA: TGCGCCAGCAGCCAAGATCCAGCGGGGAAATACACAGATACGCAGTATTTT. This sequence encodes CASSQDPAGKYTDTQYF.

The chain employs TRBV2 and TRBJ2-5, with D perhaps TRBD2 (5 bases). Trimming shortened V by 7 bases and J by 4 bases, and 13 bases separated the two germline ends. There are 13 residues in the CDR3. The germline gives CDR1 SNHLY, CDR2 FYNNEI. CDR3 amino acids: CASIPGRGETQYF. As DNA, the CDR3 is TGTGCCAGCATTCCGGGGAGAGGAGAGACCCAGTACTTC.

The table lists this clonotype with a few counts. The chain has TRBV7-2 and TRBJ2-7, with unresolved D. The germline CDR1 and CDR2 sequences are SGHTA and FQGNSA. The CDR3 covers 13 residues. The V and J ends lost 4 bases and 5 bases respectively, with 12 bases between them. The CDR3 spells CASSSQGLHEQYF. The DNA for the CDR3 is TGTGCCAGCAGCTCCCAAGGGCTTCACGAGCAGTACTTC.

As DNA, the CDR3 is TGTGCCAGCAGCGCGACAGGGTGGAACACTGAAGCTTTCTTT. It translates to CASSATGWNTEAFF. V is TRBV7-9 and J is TRBJ1-1, with TRBD1 matching 7 bases. The CDR3 runs to 14 residues. V lost 5 bases, J lost 1 base, and 4 bases stayed unmatched. Germline lookup yields CDR1 SEHNR and CDR2 FQNEAQ (reference sequence). Supplemented by reference TRBV7-9 and TRBJ1-1, the full variable domain reads DTGVSQNPRHKITKRGQNVTFRCDPISEHNRLYWYRQTLGQGPEFLTYFQNEAQLEKSRLLSDRFSAERPKGSFSTLEIQRTEQGDSAMYLCASSATGWNTEAFFGQGTRLTVV.

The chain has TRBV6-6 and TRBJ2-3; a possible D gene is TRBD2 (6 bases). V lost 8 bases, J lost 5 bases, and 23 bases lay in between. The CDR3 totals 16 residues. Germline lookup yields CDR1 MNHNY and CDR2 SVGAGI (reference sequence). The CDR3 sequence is CASGGNSGTGEDTQYF. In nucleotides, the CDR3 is TGTGCCAGCGGGGGAAACTCTGGGACTGGTGAAGATACGCAGTATTTT.

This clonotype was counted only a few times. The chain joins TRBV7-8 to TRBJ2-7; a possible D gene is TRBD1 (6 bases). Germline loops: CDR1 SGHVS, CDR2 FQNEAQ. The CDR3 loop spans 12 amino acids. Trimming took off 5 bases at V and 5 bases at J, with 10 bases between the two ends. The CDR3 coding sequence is TGTGCCAGCAGCATAACAGGGCACGAGCAGTACTTC. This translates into CASSITGHEQYF.

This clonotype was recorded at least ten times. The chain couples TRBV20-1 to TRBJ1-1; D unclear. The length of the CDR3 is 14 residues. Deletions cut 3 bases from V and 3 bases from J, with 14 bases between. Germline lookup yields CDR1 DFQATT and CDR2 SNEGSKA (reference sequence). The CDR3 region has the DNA TGCAGTGCTAGTTCGATAGCCGGAGACACTGAAGCTTTCTTT. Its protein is CSASSIAGDTEAFF.

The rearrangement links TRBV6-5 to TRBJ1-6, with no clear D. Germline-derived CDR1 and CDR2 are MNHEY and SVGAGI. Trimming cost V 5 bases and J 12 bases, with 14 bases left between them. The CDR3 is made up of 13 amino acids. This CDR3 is CASSPQGLRPLHF. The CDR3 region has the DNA TGTGCCAGCAGTCCCCAAGGGTTGCGACCCCTCCACTTT.

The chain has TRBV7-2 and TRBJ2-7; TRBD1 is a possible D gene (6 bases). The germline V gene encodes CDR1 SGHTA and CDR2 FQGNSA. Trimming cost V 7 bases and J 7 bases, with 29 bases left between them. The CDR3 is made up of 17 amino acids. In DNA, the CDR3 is TGTGCCAGCAACCCTAGACCCAGGGGTTCCGGCTTTGGAGAGCAGTACTTC. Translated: CASNPRPRGSGFGEQYF.

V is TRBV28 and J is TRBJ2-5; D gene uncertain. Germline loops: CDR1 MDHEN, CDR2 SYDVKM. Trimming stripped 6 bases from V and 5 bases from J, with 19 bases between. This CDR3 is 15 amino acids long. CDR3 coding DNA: TGTGCCAGCAGCTCCCACCCTGGGGTAGGGGAGACCCAGTACTTC. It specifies CASSSHPGVGETQYF.

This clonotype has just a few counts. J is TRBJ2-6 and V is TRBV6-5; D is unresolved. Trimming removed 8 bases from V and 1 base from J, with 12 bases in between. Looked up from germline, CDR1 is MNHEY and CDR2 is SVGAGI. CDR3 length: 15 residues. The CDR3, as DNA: TGTGCCAGCGGCCTTAGGGAATCTGGGGCCAACGTCCTGACTTTC. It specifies CASGLRESGANVLTF.

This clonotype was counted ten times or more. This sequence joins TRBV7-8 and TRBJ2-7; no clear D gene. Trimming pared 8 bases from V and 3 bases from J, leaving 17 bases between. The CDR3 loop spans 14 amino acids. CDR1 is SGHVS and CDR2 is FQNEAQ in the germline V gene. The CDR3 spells CASHLLRSGYEQYF. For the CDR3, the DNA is TGTGCCAGCCATCTCTTAAGGTCCGGCTACGAGCAGTACTTC.

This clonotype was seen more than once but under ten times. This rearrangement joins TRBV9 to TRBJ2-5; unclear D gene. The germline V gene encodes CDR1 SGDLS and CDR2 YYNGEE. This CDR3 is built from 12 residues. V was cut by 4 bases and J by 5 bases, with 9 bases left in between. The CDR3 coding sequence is TGTGCCAGCAGCCCCCTGGGGGAGACCCAGTACTTC. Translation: CASSPLGETQYF. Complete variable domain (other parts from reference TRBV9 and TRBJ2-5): DSGVTQTPKHLITATGQRVTLRCSPRSGDLSVYWYQQSLDQGLQFLIQYYNGEERAKGNILERFSAQQFPDLHSELNLSSLELGDSALYFCASSPLGETQYFGPGTRLLVL.

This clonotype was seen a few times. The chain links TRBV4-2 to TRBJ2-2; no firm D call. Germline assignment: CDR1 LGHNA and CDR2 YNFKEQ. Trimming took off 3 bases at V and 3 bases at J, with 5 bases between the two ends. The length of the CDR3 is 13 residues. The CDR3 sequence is CASSQLDTGELFF. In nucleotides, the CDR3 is TGTGCCAGCAGCCAGCTCGACACCGGGGAGCTGTTTTTT.

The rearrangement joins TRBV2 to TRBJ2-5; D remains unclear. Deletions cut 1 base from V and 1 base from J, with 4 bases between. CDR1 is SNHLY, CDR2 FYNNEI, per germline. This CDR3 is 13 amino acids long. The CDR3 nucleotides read TGTGCCAGCAGTGAAGACAGCCAAGAGACCCAGTACTTC. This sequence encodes CASSEDSQETQYF.

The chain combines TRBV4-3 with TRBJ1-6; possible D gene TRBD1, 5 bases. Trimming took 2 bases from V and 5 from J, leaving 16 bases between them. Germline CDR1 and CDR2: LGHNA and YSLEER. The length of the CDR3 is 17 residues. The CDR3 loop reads CASSQRRSGDDNSPLHF. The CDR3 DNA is TGCGCCAGCAGCCAACGCAGGAGTGGGGACGATAATTCACCCCTCCACTTT.

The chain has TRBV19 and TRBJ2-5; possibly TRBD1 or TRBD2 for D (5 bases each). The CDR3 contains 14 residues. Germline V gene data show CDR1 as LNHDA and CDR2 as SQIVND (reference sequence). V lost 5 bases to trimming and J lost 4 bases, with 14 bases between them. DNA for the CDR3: TGTGCCAGTAGTCCCCAGGGAGTGGGAGAGACCCAGTACTTC. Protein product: CASSPQGVGETQYF. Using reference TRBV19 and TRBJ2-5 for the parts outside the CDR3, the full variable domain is DGGITQSPKYLFRKEGQNVTLSCEQNLNHDAMYWYRQDPGQGLRLIYYSQIVNDFQKGDIAEGYSVSREKKESFPLTVTSAQKNPTAFYLCASSPQGVGETQYFGPGTRLLVL.

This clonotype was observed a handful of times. CDR3 sequence: CASSLGQVTGTDTQYF. Written as DNA, the CDR3 is TGCGCCAGCAGCTTGGGACAGGTAACCGGGACAGATACGCAGTATTTT. This chain links TRBV5-1 with TRBJ2-3; D possibly corresponds to TRBD1 (6 bases). This CDR3 region has 16 residues. Germline V CDR1 and CDR2: SGHRS, YFSETQ. Between the trimmed V and J ends, which lost 0 bases and 3 bases, there was a span of 14 bases.

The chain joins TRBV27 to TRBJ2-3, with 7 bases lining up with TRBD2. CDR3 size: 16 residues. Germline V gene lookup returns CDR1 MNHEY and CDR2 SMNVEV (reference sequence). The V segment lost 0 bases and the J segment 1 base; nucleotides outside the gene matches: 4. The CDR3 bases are TGTGCCAGCAGTTTATCTCGGACTAGTGGCACAGATACGCAGTATTTT. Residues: CASSLSRTSGTDTQYF.

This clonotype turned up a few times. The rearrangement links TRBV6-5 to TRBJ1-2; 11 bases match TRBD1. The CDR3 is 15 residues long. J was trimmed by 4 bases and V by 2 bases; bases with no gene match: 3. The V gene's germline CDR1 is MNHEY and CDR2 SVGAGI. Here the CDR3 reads CASSYRGQGAYGYTF. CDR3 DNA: TGTGCCAGCAGTTACCGTGGACAGGGGGCCTATGGCTACACCTTC.